This record covers a single TCR beta chain. This clone's antigen is unknown. One base away there is no much larger clone; base qualities are not given. The sample belongs to a study of blood T cell repertoires in COVID-19 (dated by TCRdb to 2018 to 2021). Regarding the complete study: The collaborator samples originated in the United States, Italy and Spain and spanned the acute and convalescent phases of COVID-19. Where available, HLA class I and class II types were obtained from metadata supplied by the sample provider rather than from assay-based typing. Deeply sampled blood TCRbeta repertoires from subjects exposed to, actively infected with, or recovered from COVID-19 were included in the dataset. The material from the prospective study consisted of cDNA or gDNA derived from T cells, B-cell-depleted T cells, or PBMCs. Sample metadata almost always included a de-identified subject ID, COVID-19 status, age in years and sex. The repertoires were released in a freely available public database meant as a resource for research on the immune response to SARS-CoV-2. Samples came from the ongoing ImmuneRACE study (first 160 participants) plus 1,254 subjects from 6 global collaborators. Study-level results and caveats: Clinical and demographic metadata were provided uncurated, with the amount varying by source and participant.

The immunoSEQ Assay, a bias-controlled multiplex PCR, was used to amplify TCRbeta CDR3 regions from genomic DNA. The authors' pipeline ran thus. Nucleated cell counts per sample were estimated from amplification of reference gene primers within the assay. To quantify the absolute abundance of each unique TCRbeta CDR3 rearrangement, sequence reads were collapsed and filtered. For each sample, productive Simpson clonality was calculated by taking the square root of Simpson's diversity index across productive rearrangements. TCRdb re-hosts the immuneACCESS table, in-frame sequences only. Its copies lack some clones; in the studies checked, an unresolved V gene accounts for under half of them, and the cause for the rest is not known. D and trimming come from the DNA, and the V and J calls and clone size come from that table. In all, the sample holds fewer than 250,000 clones, and approximately 82% of those were seen once. The leading ten clones occupy approximately 2.6% of the sample.

The germline V gene sets CDR1 to MNHEY and CDR2 to SVGEGT. The germline V end is reduced by 6 bases and the J end by 5 bases; junction bases left unmatched: 13. The CDR3 starts with the cysteine, ends with the phenylalanine, and has 16 residues. CDR3 DNA is the only sequence kept; it has 48 bases, read in frame from the first base. Whole blood was collected in K2EDTA tubes by collaborating institutions according to the institutions' own protocols. Collaborator samples were shipped for TCRbeta analysis as frozen whole blood, isolated PBMCs, or DNA extracted from either sample type. The TCR originated in a woman aged 70-85 years with active or convalescent COVID-19. The sequencing sample was made of peripheral blood. The chain couples TRBV6-2 or TRBV6-3 to TRBJ1-2; 9 middle bases align to TRBD1. For the CDR3, the sequence is CASSPARTGESYGYTF. Read as DNA, the sequence is TGTGCCAGCAGCCCTGCCCGGACAGGGGAGAGTTATGGCTACACCTTC.